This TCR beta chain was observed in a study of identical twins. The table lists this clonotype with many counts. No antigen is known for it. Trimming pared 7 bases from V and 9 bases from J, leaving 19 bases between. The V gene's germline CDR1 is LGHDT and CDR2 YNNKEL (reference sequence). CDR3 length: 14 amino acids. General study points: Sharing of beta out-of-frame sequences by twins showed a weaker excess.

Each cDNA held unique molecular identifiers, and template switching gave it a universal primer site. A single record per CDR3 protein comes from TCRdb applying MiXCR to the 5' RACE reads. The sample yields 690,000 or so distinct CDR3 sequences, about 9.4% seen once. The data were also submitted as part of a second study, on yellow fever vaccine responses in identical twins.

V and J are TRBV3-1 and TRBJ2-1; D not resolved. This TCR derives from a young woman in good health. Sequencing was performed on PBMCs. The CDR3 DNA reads TGTGCCAGCATGAAGGCTAGTCATTTGGTTGAGCAGTTCTTC. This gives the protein CASMKASHLVEQFF.